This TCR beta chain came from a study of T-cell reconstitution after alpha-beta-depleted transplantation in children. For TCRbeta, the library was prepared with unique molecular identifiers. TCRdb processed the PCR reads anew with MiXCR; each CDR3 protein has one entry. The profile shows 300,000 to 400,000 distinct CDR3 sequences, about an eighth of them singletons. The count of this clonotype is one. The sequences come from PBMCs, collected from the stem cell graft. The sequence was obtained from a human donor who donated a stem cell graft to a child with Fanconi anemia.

The CDR3: CAISSNDRYNEQFF. CDR3 in DNA: TGTGCCATCAGTTCAAACGACAGGTACAATGAGCAGTTCTTC. This rearrangement joins TRBV10-3 to TRBJ2-1; a possible D gene is TRBD1 (6 bases). V lost 5 bases to trimming and J lost 4 bases, with 12 bases between them. Germline V gene sequence: CDR1 ENHRY, CDR2 SYGVKD. This CDR3 is 14 amino acids long.